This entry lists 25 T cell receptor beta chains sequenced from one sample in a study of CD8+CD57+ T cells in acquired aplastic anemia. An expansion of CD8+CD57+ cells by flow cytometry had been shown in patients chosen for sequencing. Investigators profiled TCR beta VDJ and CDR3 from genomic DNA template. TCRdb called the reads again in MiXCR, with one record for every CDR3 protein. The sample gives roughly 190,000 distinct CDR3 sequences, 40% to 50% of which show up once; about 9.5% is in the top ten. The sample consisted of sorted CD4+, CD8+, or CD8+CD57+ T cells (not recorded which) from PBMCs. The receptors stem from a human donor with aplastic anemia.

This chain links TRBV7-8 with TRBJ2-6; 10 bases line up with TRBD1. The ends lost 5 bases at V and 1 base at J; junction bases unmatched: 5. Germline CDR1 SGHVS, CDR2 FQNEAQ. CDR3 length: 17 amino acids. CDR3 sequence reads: CASSPGQGSSGANVLTF. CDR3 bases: TGTGCCAGCAGCCCGGGACAGGGGAGTTCTGGGGCCAACGTCCTGACTTTC.

CDR3 bases: TGTGCCACCAGCAGAGGTGGAGGGACAGGGAATCAGCCCCAGCATTTT. Its protein is CATSRGGGTGNQPQHF. V usage is TRBV15 and J usage is TRBJ1-5; 9 bases are shared with TRBD1. Trimming at V came to 1 base and at J to 4 bases, leaving 5 bases not matched to a gene. CDR3 length equals 16 residues. The germline V gene encodes CDR1 LNHNV and CDR2 YYDKDF (reference sequence).

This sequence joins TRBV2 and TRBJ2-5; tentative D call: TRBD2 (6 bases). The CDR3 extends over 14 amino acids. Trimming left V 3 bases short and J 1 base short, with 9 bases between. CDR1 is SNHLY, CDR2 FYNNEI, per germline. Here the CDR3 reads CASSEGGLQETQYF. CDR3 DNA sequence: TGTGCCAGCAGTGAGGGGGGACTCCAAGAGACCCAGTACTTC.

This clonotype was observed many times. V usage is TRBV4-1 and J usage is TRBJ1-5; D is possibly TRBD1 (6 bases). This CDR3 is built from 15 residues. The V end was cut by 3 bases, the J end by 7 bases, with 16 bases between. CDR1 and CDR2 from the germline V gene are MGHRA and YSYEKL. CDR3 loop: CASSHGGVGGQPQHF. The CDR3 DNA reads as TGCGCCAGCAGCCACGGCGGTGTAGGGGGACAGCCCCAGCATTTT.

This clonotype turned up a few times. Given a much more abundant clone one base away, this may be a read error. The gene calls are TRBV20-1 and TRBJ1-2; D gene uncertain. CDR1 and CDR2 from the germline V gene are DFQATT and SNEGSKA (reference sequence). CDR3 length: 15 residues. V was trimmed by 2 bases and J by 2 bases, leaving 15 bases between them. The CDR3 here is CSARSVSGLNYGYTF. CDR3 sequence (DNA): TGCAGTGCTAGATCCGTTTCGGGCCTCAACTATGGCTACACCTTC.

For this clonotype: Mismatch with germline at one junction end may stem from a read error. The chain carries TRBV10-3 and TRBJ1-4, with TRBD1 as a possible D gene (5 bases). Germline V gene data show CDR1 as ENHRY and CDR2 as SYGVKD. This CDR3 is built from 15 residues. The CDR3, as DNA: TGTGCCATCAGGGGAAATAGCGGGACTAATGAGAAACTGTTTTTT. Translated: CAIRGNSGTNEKLFF.

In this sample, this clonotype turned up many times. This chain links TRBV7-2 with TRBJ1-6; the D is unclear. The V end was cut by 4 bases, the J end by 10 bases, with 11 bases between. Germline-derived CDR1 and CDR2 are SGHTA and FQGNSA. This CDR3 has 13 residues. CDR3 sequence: CASSSLGVSPLHF. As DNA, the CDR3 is TGTGCCAGCAGCTCCCTTGGAGTCTCACCCCTCCACTTT.

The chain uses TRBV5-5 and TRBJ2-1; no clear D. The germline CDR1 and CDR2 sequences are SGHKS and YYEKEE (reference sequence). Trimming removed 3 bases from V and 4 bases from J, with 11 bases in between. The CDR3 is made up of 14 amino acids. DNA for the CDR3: TGTGCCAGCAGCTCCCCGGTAGGATACAATGAGCAGTTCTTC. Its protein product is CASSSPVGYNEQFF.

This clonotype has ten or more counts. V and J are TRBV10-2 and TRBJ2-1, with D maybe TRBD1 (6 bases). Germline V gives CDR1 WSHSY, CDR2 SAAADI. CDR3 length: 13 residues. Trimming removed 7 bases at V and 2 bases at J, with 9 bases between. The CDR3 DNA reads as TGCGCCAGCAACGGACAGCCCTACAATGAGCAGTTCTTC. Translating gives CASNGQPYNEQFF.

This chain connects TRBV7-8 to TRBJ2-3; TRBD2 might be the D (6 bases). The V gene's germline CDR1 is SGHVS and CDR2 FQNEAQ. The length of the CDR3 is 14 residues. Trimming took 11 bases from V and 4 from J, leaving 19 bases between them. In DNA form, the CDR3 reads TGTGCCGGCGGGACCGGGAGCCCCGCAGATACGCAGTATTTT. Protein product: CAGGTGSPADTQYF.

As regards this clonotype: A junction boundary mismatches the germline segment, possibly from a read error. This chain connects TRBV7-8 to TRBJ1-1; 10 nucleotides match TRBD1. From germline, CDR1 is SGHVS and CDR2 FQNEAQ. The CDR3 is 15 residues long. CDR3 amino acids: CASSHPGQGNTEAFF. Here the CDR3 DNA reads TGTGCCAGCAGCCATCCGGGACAGGGGAACACTGAGGCTTTCTTT. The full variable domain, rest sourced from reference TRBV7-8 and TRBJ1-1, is GAGVSQSPRYKVAKRGQDVALRCDPISGHVSLFWYQQALGQGPEFLTYFQNEAQLDKSGLPSDRFFAERPEGSVSTLKIQRTQQEDSAVYLCASSHPGQGNTEAFFGQGTRLTVV.

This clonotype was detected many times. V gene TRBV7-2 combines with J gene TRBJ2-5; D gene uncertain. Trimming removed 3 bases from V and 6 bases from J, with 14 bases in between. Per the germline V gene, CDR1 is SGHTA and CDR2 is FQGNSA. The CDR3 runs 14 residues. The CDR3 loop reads CASSFGPQSQTQYF. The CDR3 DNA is TGTGCCAGCAGCTTTGGGCCCCAGAGCCAGACCCAGTACTTC.

This CDR3 reads CSARDARGQPQHF. For the CDR3, the DNA is TGCAGTGCTAGAGATGCTCGAGGACAGCCCCAGCATTTT. J is TRBJ1-5 and V is TRBV20-1; D unresolved. This CDR3 is 13 amino acids long. Trimming removed 0 bases from V and 7 bases from J, with 10 bases in between. Germline loops: CDR1 DFQATT, CDR2 SNEGSKA (reference sequence).

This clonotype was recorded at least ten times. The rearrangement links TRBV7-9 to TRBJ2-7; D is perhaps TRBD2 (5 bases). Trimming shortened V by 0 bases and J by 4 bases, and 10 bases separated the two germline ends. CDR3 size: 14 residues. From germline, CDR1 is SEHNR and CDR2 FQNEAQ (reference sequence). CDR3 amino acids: CASSLAGRRYEQYF. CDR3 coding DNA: TGTGCCAGCAGCTTAGCGGGGAGAAGATACGAGCAGTACTTC.

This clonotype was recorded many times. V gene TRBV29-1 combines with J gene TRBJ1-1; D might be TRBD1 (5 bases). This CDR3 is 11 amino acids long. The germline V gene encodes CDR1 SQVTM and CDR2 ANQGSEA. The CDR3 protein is CIGQIFTEAFF. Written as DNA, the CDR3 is TGCATCGGACAAATATTCACTGAAGCTTTCTTT.

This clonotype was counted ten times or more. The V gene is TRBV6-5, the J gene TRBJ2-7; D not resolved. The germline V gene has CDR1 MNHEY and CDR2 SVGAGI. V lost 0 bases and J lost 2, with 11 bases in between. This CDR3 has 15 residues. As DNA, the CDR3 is TGTGCCAGCAGTTACTCGATCGGCGGTCCCTACGAGCAGTACTTC. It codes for CASSYSIGGPYEQYF.

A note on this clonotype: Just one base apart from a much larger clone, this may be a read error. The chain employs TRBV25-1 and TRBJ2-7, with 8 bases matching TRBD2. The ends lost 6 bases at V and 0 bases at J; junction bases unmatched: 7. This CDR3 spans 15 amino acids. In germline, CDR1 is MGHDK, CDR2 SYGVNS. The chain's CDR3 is CASSPLAGISYEQYF. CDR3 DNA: TGTGCCAGCAGCCCTTTAGCGGGAATCTCCTACGAGCAGTACTTC.

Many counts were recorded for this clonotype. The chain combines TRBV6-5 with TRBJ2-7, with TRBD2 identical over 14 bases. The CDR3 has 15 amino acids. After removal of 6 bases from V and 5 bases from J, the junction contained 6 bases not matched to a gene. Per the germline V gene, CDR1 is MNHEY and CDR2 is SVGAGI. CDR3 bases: TGTGCCAGCAGACCCTGGACTAGCGGGAGGAACGAGCAGTACTTC. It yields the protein CASRPWTSGRNEQYF.

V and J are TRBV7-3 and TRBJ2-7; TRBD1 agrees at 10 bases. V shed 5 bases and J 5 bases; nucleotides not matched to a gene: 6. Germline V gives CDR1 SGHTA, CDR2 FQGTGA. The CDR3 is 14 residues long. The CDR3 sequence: CASSPTGGWHEQYF. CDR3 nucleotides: TGTGCCAGCAGCCCGACAGGGGGCTGGCACGAGCAGTACTTC.

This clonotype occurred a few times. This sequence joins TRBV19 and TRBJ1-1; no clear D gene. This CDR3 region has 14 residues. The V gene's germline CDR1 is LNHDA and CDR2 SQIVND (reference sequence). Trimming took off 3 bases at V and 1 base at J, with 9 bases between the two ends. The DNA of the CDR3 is TGTGCCAGTAGTATGGTTGGCGGGAACACTGAAGCTTTCTTT. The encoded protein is CASSMVGGNTEAFF. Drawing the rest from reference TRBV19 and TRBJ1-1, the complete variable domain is DGGITQSPKYLFRKEGQNVTLSCEQNLNHDAMYWYRQDPGQGLRLIYYSQIVNDFQKGDIAEGYSVSREKKESFPLTVTSAQKNPTAFYLCASSMVGGNTEAFFGQGTRLTVV.

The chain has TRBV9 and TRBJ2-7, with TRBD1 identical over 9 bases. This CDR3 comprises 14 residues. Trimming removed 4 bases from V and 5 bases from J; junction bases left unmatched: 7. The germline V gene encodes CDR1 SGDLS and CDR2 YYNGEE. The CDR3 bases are TGTGCCAGCAGCCCACGGGACAGGGCCCACGAGCAGTACTTC. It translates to CASSPRDRAHEQYF.

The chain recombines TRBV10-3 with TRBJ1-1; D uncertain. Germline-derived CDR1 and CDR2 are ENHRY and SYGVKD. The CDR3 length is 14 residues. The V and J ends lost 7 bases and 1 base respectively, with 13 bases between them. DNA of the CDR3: TGTGCCATCAAACCGGCAGTATCGAACACTGAAGCTTTCTTT. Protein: CAIKPAVSNTEAFF.

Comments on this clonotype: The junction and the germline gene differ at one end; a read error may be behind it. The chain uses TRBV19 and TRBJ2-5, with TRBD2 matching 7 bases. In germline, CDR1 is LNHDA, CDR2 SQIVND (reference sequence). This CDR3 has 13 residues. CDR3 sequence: CAGRMGGRVTQYF. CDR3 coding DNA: TGTGCCGGTAGAATGGGAGGGCGGGTGACCCAGTACTTC.

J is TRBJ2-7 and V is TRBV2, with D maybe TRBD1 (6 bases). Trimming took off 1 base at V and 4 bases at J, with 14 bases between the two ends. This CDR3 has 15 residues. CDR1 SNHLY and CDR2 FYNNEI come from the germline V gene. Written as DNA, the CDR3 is TGTGCCAGCAGTGAAGGGACAGCCGCCGTATACGAGCAGTACTTC. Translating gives CASSEGTAAVYEQYF.

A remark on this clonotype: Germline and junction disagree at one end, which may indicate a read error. The CDR3 region is CASSRVYDNTEALF. CDR3 DNA: TGTGCCAGCAGCCGGGTATACGACAACACTGAAGCTCTCTTT. The chain employs TRBV5-6 and TRBJ1-1; D is ambiguous. CDR3 length equals 14 residues. CDR1 is SGHDT, CDR2 YYEEEE, per germline.